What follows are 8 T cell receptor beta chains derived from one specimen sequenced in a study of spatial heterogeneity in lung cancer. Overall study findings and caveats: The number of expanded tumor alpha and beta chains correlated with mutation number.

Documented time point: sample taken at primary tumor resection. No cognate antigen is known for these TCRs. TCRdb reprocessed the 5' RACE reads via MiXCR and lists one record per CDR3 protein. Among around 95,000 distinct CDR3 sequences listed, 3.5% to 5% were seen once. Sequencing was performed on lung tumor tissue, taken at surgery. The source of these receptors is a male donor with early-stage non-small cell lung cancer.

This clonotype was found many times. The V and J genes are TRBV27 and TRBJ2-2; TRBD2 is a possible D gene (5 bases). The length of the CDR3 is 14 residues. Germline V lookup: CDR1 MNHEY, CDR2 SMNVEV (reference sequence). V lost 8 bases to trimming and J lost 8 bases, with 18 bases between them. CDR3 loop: CASGWRSLLGELFF. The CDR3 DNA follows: TGTGCCAGCGGGTGGAGGTCTCTATTAGGGGAGCTGTTTTTT.

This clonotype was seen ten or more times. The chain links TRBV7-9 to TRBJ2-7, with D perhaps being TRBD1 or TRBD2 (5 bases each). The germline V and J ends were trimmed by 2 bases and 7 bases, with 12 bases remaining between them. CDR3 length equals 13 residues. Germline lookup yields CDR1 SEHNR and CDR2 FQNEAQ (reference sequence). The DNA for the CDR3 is TGTGCCAGCAGCTTACTGGGGGAATCGGAGCAGTACTTC. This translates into CASSLLGESEQYF.

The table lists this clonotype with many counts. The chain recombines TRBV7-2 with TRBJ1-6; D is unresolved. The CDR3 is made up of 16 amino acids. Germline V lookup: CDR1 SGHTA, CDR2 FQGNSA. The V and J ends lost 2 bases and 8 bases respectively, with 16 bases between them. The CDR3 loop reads CASSLFPRLIYSPLHF. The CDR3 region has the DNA TGTGCCAGCAGCTTATTTCCCAGACTTATCTATTCACCCCTCCACTTT.

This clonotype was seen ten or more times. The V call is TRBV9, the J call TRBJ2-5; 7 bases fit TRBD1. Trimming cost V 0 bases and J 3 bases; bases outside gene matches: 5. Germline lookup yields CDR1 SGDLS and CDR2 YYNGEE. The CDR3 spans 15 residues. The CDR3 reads CASSVGGQEEETQYF. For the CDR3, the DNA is TGTGCCAGCAGCGTAGGAGGACAGGAGGAAGAGACCCAGTACTTC.

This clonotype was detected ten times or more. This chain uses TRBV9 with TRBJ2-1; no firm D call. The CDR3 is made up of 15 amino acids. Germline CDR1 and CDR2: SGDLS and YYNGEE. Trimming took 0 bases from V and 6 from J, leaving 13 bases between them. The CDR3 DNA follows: TGTGCCAGCAGCGTAGAAACCGGGCTTTTCAATGAGCAGTTCTTC. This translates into CASSVETGLFNEQFF.

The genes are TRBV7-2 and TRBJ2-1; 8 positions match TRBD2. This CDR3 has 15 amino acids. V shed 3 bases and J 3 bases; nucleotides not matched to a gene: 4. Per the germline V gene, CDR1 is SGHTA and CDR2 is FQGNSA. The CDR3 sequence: CASSLGLVLYNEQFF. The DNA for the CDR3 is TGTGCCAGCAGCTTGGGACTAGTCCTCTACAATGAGCAGTTCTTC.

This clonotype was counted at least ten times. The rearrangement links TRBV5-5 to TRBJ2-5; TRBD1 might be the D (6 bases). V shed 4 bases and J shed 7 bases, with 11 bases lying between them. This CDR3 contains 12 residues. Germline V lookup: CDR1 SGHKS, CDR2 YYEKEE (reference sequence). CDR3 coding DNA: TGTGCCAGCAGCCAGGGGCAGATGACCCAGTACTTC. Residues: CASSQGQMTQYF.

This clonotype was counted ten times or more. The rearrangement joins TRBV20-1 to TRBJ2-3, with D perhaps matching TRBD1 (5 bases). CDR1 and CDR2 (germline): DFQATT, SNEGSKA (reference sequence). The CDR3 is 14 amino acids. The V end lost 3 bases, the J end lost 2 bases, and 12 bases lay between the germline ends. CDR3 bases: TGCAGTGCTAGTCCGGCACAGGTCACAGATACGCAGTATTTT. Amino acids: CSASPAQVTDTQYF.